This T cell receptor beta chain was recorded in a study of shared clonotypes between healthy human individuals. About the research overall: There were three CD4 naive, three CD4 memory, two CD8 naive and one CD8 memory plates per donor.

Study-wide findings and caveats: The small donor group covered limited genetic and exposure diversity.

As for this clone: Its matching antigen is unknown.

V shed 4 bases and J shed 5 bases, with 12 bases lying between them. CDR3 size: 13 residues. Per the germline V gene, CDR1 is SNHLY and CDR2 is FYNNEI. An even split of each subset's genomic DNA across several immunoSEQ plates was performed. Sorted-subset replicate PCRs used 150 to 200 ng of genomic DNA. This amount corresponded to some 30,000 T cell genomes. Data came from immunoSEQ multiplex PCR; TCRdb stores just in-frame clones and leaves some out. The data contain 2,500,000 or so clones, around nine tenths of them singletons. The clonotype comes from a man younger than 35 in good health. V usage is TRBV2 and J usage is TRBJ2-7; D is ambiguous. Input material: naive CD4+ T cells sorted from blood. The subset denotes: CD45RA+ positively selected. CDR3 nucleotide sequence: TGTGCCAGCAGTGGTAGGGTACCCCACGAGCAGTACTTC. Amino acid sequence: CASSGRVPHEQYF.